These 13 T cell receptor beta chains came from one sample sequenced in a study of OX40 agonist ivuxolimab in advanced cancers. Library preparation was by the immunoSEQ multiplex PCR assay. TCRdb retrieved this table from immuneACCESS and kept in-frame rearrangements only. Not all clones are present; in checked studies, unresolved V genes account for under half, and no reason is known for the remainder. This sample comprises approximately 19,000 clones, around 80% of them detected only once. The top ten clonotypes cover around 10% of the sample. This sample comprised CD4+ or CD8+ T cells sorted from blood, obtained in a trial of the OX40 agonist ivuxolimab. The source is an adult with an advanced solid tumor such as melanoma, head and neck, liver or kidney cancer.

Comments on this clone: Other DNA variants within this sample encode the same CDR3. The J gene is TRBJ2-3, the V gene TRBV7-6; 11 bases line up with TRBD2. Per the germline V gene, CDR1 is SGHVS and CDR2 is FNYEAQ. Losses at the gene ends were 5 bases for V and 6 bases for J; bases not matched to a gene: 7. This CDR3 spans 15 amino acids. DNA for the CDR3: TGTGCCAGCAGCCTAACTAGCGGGAGAACTGATACGCAGTATTTT. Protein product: CASSLTSGRTDTQYF. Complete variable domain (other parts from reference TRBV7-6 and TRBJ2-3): GAGVSQSPRYKVTKRGQDVALRCDPISGHVSLYWYRQALGQGPEFLTYFNYEAQQDKSGLPNDRFSAERPEGSISTLTIQRTEQRDSAMYRCASSLTSGRTDTQYFGPGTRLTVL.

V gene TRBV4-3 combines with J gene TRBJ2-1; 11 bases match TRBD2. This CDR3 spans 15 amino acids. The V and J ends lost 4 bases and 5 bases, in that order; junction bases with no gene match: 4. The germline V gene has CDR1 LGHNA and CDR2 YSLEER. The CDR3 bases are TGCGCCAGCAGCCGACTAGCGGGGTGGAACAATGAGCAGTTCTTC. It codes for CASSRLAGWNNEQFF.

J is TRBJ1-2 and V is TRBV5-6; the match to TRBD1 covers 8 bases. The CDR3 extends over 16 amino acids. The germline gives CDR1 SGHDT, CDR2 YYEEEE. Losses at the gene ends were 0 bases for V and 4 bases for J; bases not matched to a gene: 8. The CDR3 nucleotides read TGTGCCAGCAGCTTGGCTACAGGGGGTTGGGGCTATGGCTACACCTTC. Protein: CASSLATGGWGYGYTF.

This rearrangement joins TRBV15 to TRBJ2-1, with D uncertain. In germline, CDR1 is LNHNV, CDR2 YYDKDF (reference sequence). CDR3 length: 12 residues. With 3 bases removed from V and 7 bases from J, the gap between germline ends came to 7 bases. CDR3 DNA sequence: TGTGCCACCAGCAGCTACAGTAATGAGCAGTTCTTC. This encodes CATSSYSNEQFF.

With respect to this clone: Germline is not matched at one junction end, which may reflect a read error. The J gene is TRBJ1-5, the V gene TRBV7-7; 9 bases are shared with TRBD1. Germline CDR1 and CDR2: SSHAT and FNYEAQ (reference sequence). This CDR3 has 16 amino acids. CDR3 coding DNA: TGTGCTAGCAGCTTAACGGGACAGGGCGTAAATCAGCCCCAGCATTTT. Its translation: CASSLTGQGVNQPQHF.

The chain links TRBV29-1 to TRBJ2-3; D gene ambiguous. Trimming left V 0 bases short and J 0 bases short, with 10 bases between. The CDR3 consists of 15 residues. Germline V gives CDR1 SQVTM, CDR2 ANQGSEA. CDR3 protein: CSVEDDSESTDTQYF. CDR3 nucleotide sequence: TGCAGCGTTGAAGATGATAGTGAGAGCACAGATACGCAGTATTTT.

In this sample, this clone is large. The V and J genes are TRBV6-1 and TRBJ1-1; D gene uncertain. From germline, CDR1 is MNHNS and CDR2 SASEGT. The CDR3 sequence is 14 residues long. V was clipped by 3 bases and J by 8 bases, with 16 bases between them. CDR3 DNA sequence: TGTGCCAGCAGTGATCAAGTGCGGGGTTTGGAAGCTTTCTTT. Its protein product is CASSDQVRGLEAFF.

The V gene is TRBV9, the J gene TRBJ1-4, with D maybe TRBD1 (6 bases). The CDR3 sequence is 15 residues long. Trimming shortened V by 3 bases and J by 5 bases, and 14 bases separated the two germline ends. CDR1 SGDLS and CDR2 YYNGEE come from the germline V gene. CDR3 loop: CASSGGGGLNEKLFF. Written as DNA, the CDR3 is TGTGCCAGCAGCGGCGGAGGGGGGCTCAATGAAAAACTGTTTTTT.

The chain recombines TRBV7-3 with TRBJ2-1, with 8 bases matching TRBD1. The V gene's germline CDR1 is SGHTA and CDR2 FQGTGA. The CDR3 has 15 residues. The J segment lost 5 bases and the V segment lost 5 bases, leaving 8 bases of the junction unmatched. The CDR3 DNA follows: TGTGCCAGCAGCCCCCTCGGGACAGGTGACAATGAGCAGTTCTTC. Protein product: CASSPLGTGDNEQFF.

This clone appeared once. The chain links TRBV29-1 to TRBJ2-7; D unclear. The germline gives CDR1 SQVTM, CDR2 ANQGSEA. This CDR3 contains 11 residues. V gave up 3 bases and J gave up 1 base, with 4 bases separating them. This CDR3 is CSVEESYEQYF. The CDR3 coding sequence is TGCAGCGTTGAGGAGTCCTACGAGCAGTACTTC.

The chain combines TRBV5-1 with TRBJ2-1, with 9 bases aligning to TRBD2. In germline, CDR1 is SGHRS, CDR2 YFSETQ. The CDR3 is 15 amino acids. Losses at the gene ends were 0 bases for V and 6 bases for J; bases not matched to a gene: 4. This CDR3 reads CASSLEGTSFNEQFF. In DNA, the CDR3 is TGCGCCAGCAGCTTGGAAGGGACTAGCTTCAATGAGCAGTTCTTC.

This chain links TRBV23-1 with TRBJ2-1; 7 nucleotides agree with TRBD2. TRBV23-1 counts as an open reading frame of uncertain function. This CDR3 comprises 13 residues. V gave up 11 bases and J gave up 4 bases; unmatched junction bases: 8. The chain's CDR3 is CAGGERPYNEQFF. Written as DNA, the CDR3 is TGCGCCGGGGGGGAGCGACCATACAATGAGCAGTTCTTC.

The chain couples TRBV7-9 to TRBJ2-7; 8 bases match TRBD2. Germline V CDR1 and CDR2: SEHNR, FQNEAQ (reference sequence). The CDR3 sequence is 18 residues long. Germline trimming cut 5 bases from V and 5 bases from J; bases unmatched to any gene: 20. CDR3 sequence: CASSRGGAGVPPLDEQYF. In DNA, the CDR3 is TGTGCCAGCAGCAGAGGGGGAGCGGGAGTTCCTCCGCTGGACGAGCAGTACTTC.